This record concerns one TCR beta chain sequence. Its antigen is currently unknown. The authors ran a second PCR of about 6 to 11 cycles using a sample-barcoded 5' primer and a J-beta primer mix. No fewer than 2.5 million CDR3-containing paired-end reads came from each sample. TCRdb re-called the 5' RACE reads with MiXCR, one entry per CDR3 protein. The sample lists some 1,800,000 distinct CDR3 sequences; roughly two fifths were seen once. This sample was included in a study of blood T cells in healthy people across ages. Broader study findings: While age rose, TCR beta diversity per million T cells dropped in a roughly linear way. Shifts in expanded clonotypes may have been confounded by donor CMV status, which was unknown.

Sequenced: blood. This clonotype originated in a human donor in good health.

CDR3 protein: CSVEVSVEPNTGELFF. The CDR3 nucleotides are TGCAGCGTTGAAGTATCAGTAGAACCGAACACCGGGGAGCTGTTTTTT. This chain links TRBV29-1 with TRBJ2-2; D call uncertain. V lost 1 base, J lost 0 bases, and 12 bases lay in between. Germline V gene data show CDR1 as SQVTM and CDR2 as ANQGSEA. The CDR3 has 16 residues.